Reported below is one T cell receptor beta chain. Germline V gives CDR1 SEHNR, CDR2 FQNEAQ (reference sequence). The junction had 2 bases not matched to a gene; V was cut back by 5 bases and J by 0 bases. CDR3 length equals 15 residues. The sample is drawn from a study of blood T cell repertoires in COVID-19. Study information: From T cells, B-cell-depleted T cells, or PBMCs came the material, which was cDNA or gDNA.

In the study's own analysis: Nucleated cell number was recorded as an estimate derived from reference gene primer amplification. Profiled with immunoSEQ multiplex PCR; TCRdb holds only in-frame clones, not every one. The V and J calls and clone size are taken from that table; D and trimming were inferred from the DNA. The repertoire holds some 110,000 clones, with around four fifths as singletons. The TCR comes from a woman in her seventies with acute or convalescent COVID-19. The specimen was peripheral blood. J is TRBJ1-3 and V is TRBV7-9; TRBD1 aligns across 9 bases. The CDR3 loop is CASSLQGASGNTIYF. DNA for the CDR3: TGTGCCAGCAGCCTACAGGGGGCCTCTGGAAACACCATATATTTT.